This TCR beta chain was identified during a study of spatial heterogeneity in lung cancer. Study background: Alpha-chain detections were consistently fewer than beta-chain detections among the sequences. Each distinct TCR and UMI combination averaged more than ten appearances in raw reads.

TCRdb processed the 5' RACE reads anew with MiXCR; each CDR3 protein has one entry. The table has 36,000 or so distinct CDR3 sequences, roughly 5% seen once; the top ten hold 29%. Trimming left V 3 bases short and J 5 bases short, with 11 bases between. The CDR3 covers 13 residues. CDR1 and CDR2 (germline): SGHVS, FQNEAQ. This clonotype showed up many times. The antigen remains unidentified. Study-wide results and caveats: Resection saw ubiquitous expanded tumor TCRs appear in blood more than follow-up did.

Documented time point: sample taken at primary tumor resection. Whole RNA, isolated from tumor, nontumor lung or frozen PBMC, was sequenced without prior sorting. Sequenced here: PBMCs, sampled at surgery. This chain connects TRBV7-8 to TRBJ2-7; D gene unclear. The sequence was collected from a female donor with early-stage non-small cell lung cancer. The CDR3 sequence is CASSFRLWDEQYF. CDR3 DNA: TGTGCCAGCAGCTTCAGGCTATGGGACGAGCAGTACTTC.